A single sample is the source of the 21 T cell receptor beta chains below, sequenced in a study of neoadjuvant nivolumab and ipilimumab in lung cancer. Generated by immunoSEQ multiplex PCR, the TCRdb table keeps only in-frame clones and is missing some. In the table there are tens of thousands of clones, approximately 90% of which are singletons. The specimen was blood, collected before neoadjuvant nivolumab, alone or with ipilimumab. The receptors were sampled from an adult with non-small cell lung cancer. Some clones in this sample may be carry-over from other donors' samples.

The V gene is TRBV6-5, the J gene TRBJ1-5; TRBD1 is a possible D gene (6 bases). The CDR3 is 15 residues long. CDR1 is MNHEY, CDR2 SVGAGI, per germline. Trimming removed 6 bases from V and 1 base from J, with 13 bases in between. This CDR3 reads CASRPRGPSNQPQHF. As DNA, the CDR3 is TGTGCCAGCAGGCCACGGGGGCCCAGCAATCAGCCCCAGCATTTT.

V usage is TRBV15 and J usage is TRBJ1-4; D not resolved. This CDR3 region has 15 residues. Looked up from germline, CDR1 is LNHNV and CDR2 is YYDKDF (reference sequence). V lost 1 base and J lost 5, with 11 bases in between. Here the CDR3 DNA reads TGTGCCACCAGCAGAGGGCCAGCGGAGAATGAAAAACTGTTTTTT. Translated, it gives CATSRGPAENEKLFF.

The chain has TRBV7-9 and TRBJ2-7, with 10 bases identical to TRBD2. The CDR3 has 15 amino acids. Per the germline V gene, CDR1 is SEHNR and CDR2 is FQNEAQ (reference sequence). The trim removed 3 bases at V and 3 bases at J, leaving 5 bases unmatched. The CDR3 region is CASSFSGLAVYEQYF. CDR3 DNA sequence: TGTGCCAGCAGCTTTTCAGGACTAGCGGTCTACGAGCAGTACTTC.

This chain uses TRBV2 with TRBJ2-1; D is possibly TRBD2 (5 bases). CDR1 is SNHLY and CDR2 is FYNNEI in the germline V gene. V lost 4 bases and J 5 bases, leaving 9 bases between the germline ends. The CDR3 is 13 residues long. CDR3 residues: CASSGTLDNEQFF. The CDR3 coding sequence is TGTGCCAGCAGTGGGACTCTTGACAATGAGCAGTTCTTC.

This chain connects TRBV14 to TRBJ2-4; D perhaps matches TRBD2 (6 bases). From germline, CDR1 is SGHDN and CDR2 FVKESK. The CDR3 is made up of 12 amino acids. Deletions cut 5 bases from V and 9 bases from J, with 11 bases between. In DNA, the CDR3 is TGTGCCAGCAGCGTTGAGGAGGGCATTCAGTACTTC. This translates into CASSVEEGIQYF.

V usage is TRBV7-9 and J usage is TRBJ2-6; D is ambiguous. Between the trimmed V and J ends, which lost 6 bases and 0 bases, there was a span of 21 bases. The CDR3 loop spans 19 amino acids. Looked up from germline, CDR1 is SEHNR and CDR2 is FQNEAQ (reference sequence). The CDR3, as DNA: TGTGCCAGCAGTCCCCGAGATGGCCCGTGGAGCTCTGGGGCCAACGTCCTGACTTTC. Protein sequence: CASSPRDGPWSSGANVLTF.

J is TRBJ1-1 and V is TRBV25-1, with D maybe TRBD1 (6 bases). The CDR3 extends over 15 amino acids. The V and J ends lost 6 bases and 1 base respectively, with 15 bases between them. Looked up from germline, CDR1 is MGHDK and CDR2 is SYGVNS. The CDR3 is CASRTDRRGNTEAFF. Here the CDR3 DNA reads TGTGCCAGCAGAACAGACAGGCGAGGGAACACTGAAGCTTTCTTT.

The chain uses TRBV2 and TRBJ1-2; a weak D match, TRBD1 (6 bases). Germline V CDR1 and CDR2: SNHLY, FYNNEI. The V and J ends lost 2 bases and 2 bases respectively, with 9 bases between them. This CDR3 has 14 amino acids. The DNA for the CDR3 is TGTGCCAGCAGTGAATTAACAGGGAACTATGGCTACACCTTC. Translating gives CASSELTGNYGYTF.

The genes are TRBV7-2 and TRBJ2-7, with no clear D. Germline V gene sequence: CDR1 SGHTA, CDR2 FQGNSA. V was cut by 5 bases and J by 4 bases, with 3 bases left in between. The CDR3 has 10 amino acids. The CDR3 DNA sequence: TGTGCCAGCAGCCTGTACGAGCAGTACTTC. Translating gives CASSLYEQYF.

The rearrangement links TRBV7-9 to TRBJ2-7; 8 nucleotides line up with TRBD2. This CDR3 spans 14 amino acids. The ends lost 6 bases at V and 6 bases at J; junction bases unmatched: 10. Germline CDR1 and CDR2: SEHNR and FQNEAQ (reference sequence). The CDR3 DNA reads TGTGCCAGCAGGCCCCGGGGGGGCTTTTCCGAGCAGTACTTC. Translating gives CASRPRGGFSEQYF.

The DNA for the CDR3 is TGTGCCAGCTCACCATATGGAAGCTACGAGCAGTACTTC. Its protein product is CASSPYGSYEQYF. The chain has TRBV18 and TRBJ2-7; D is ambiguous. Deletions cut 2 bases from V and 3 bases from J, with 8 bases between. This CDR3 has 13 amino acids. Germline V CDR1 and CDR2: KGHSH, LQKENI.

This chain connects TRBV29-1 to TRBJ2-2, with 8 bases fitting TRBD1. The CDR3 length is 13 residues. The germline gives CDR1 SQVTM, CDR2 ANQGSEA. With 3 bases clipped from V and 3 bases from J, the junction kept 0 bases outside the gene matches. The CDR3 loop is CSVETGDTGELFF. The CDR3 coding sequence is TGCAGCGTTGAGACAGGGGACACCGGGGAGCTGTTTTTT.

The chain links TRBV7-9 to TRBJ2-2; D remains ambiguous. CDR1 is SEHNR, CDR2 FQNEAQ, per germline (reference sequence). Trimming pared 1 base from V and 5 bases from J, leaving 5 bases between. The length of the CDR3 is 13 residues. Here the CDR3 DNA reads TGTGCCAGCAGCTTAGGACGGACCGGGGAGCTGTTTTTT. Translating it yields CASSLGRTGELFF.

To note about this clone: The junction differs from germline at one of its ends, possibly a read error. The rearrangement uses TRBV5-4 and TRBJ1-1; 7 bases are a match to TRBD1. CDR3 length: 17 amino acids. Germline-derived CDR1 and CDR2 are SGHNT and YYREEE (reference sequence). The CDR3 bases are TGTGCCAGCACCTTGGGGCCGGACAGGCCGTCGAACACTGAAGCTTTCTTT. Translation gives CASTLGPDRPSNTEAFF.

The chain uses TRBV6-1 and TRBJ2-7, with unresolved D. The CDR3 covers 14 residues. V gave up 4 bases and J gave up 4 bases, with 14 bases separating them. Germline loops: CDR1 MNHNS, CDR2 SASEGT. CDR3 sequence: CASSVRQAPYEQYF. The DNA of the CDR3 is TGTGCCAGCAGTGTAAGACAAGCCCCTTACGAGCAGTACTTC.

The chain couples TRBV5-1 to TRBJ1-1; D perhaps matches TRBD1 (6 bases). Trimming left V 5 bases short and J 0 bases short, with 11 bases between. This CDR3 has 14 residues. Germline V gives CDR1 SGHRS, CDR2 YFSETQ. CDR3 sequence: CASRGGPMNTEAFF. Written as DNA, the CDR3 is TGCGCCAGCAGGGGGGGCCCTATGAACACTGAAGCTTTCTTT.

The gene calls are TRBV7-8 and TRBJ2-5; 11 bases are a match to TRBD2. This CDR3 contains 16 residues. Germline V gene sequence: CDR1 SGHVS, CDR2 FQNEAQ. The junction had 4 bases not matched to a gene; V was cut back by 1 base and J by 3 bases. CDR3 coding DNA: TGTGCCAGCAGCTTAGGGGGACTAGCGGAAGAAGAGACCCAGTACTTC. It translates to CASSLGGLAEEETQYF.

By proportion, this clone is medium-sized. J is TRBJ2-3 and V is TRBV7-7, with TRBD1 as a possible D gene (6 bases). The CDR3 is 13 amino acids. The germline CDR1 and CDR2 sequences are SSHAT and FNYEAQ (reference sequence). CDR3 nucleotides: TGTGCTACCACAGGGCCCAACACAGATACGCAGTATTTT. As protein: CATTGPNTDTQYF.

This chain uses TRBV7-9 with TRBJ2-5, with D possibly matching TRBD1 (5 bases). Germline V lookup: CDR1 SEHNR, CDR2 FQNEAQ (reference sequence). The ends were cut back, 4 bases at V and 2 bases at J, with 17 bases in the middle. The CDR3 runs 16 residues. CDR3 bases: TGTGCCAGCAGCTGGTTGAGACAGCTTTCGCAAGAGACCCAGTACTTC. Translation gives CASSWLRQLSQETQYF.

This chain connects TRBV7-2 to TRBJ2-3, with 7 nucleotides matching TRBD2. Germline V CDR1 and CDR2: SGHTA, FQGNSA. This CDR3 has 15 residues. Trimming took 5 bases from V and 2 from J; bases not matched to a gene: 7. Here the CDR3 reads CASSPTSATTDTQYF. The CDR3 bases are TGTGCCAGCAGCCCCACTAGCGCAACCACAGATACGCAGTATTTT.

The chain carries TRBV2 and TRBJ1-2; D ambiguous. Germline-derived CDR1 and CDR2 are SNHLY and FYNNEI. This CDR3 is built from 14 residues. V was pared by 5 bases and J by 6 bases, with 16 bases between. In nucleotides, the CDR3 is TGTGCCAGCAGTTTTTTACTAACTTCAGATGGCTACACCTTC. Translating it yields CASSFLLTSDGYTF. Full variable domain (outside the CDR3, taken from reference TRBV2 and TRBJ1-2): EPEVTQTPSHQVTQMGQEVILRCVPISNHLYFYWYRQILGQKVEFLVSFYNNEISEKSEIFDDQFSVERPDGSNFTLKIRSTKLEDSAMYFCASSFLLTSDGYTFGSGTRLTVV.